This TCR beta chain comes out of a study of OX40 agonist ivuxolimab in advanced cancers. Germline V CDR1 and CDR2: GTSNPN, SVGIG (reference sequence). V shed 1 base and J shed 11 bases, with 11 bases lying between them. CDR3 length: 11 amino acids. This clone was observed a handful of times. Sequenced by immunoSEQ multiplex PCR; TCRdb stores in-frame clones only, minus some. Of around 26,000 clones in the sample, about 70% were seen once. The specimen was CD4+ or CD8+ T cells sorted from blood, collected in a trial of the OX40 agonist ivuxolimab. The chain recombines TRBV30 with TRBJ1-1; D is unclear. This sequence was found in an adult with an advanced solid tumor such as melanoma, head and neck, liver or kidney cancer. CDR3 residues: CAWSDGLRAFF. The CDR3 nucleotides read TGTGCCTGGAGTGATGGCTTAAGGGCTTTCTTT.